The T cell receptor (beta chain) under discussion was sequenced for a study of cytomegalovirus exposure and HLA in healthy donors. Study-wide findings and caveats: Cytomegalovirus association was listed for 164 TCR beta chains. TRBV6-2, TRBV6-3 and other indistinguishable V segments were excluded.

The PCR employed 60 Vbeta primers together with 13 Jbeta primers. Method: immunoSEQ multiplex PCR; TCRdb's copy keeps in-frame clones and lacks some. The table includes some 150,000 clones, about 84% detected once. Looked up from germline, CDR1 is MNHEY and CDR2 is SMNVEV (reference sequence). CDR3 length equals 16 residues. The V and J ends lost 2 bases and 7 bases respectively, with 20 bases between them. Points on this clone: Its antigen remains unidentified.

The sample was PBMCs. The clonotype comes from a woman aged 40-49 years in good health and CMV-seropositive. The chain links TRBV27 to TRBJ2-5; D possibly corresponds to TRBD2 (7 bases). The chain's CDR3 is CASSLTRDGGRGTQYF. CDR3 coding DNA: TGTGCCAGCAGTTTAACCCGGGACGGGGGGCGGGGGACCCAGTACTTC.